This T cell receptor (beta chain) was sequenced in a study of T cell repertoires in cytomegalovirus infection. The CDR3 is 16 residues long. Germline values: CDR1 SGHRS, CDR2 YFSETQ. TCRdb ran MiXCR on the reads and lists one entry per CDR3 protein. In the table there are roughly 730,000 distinct CDR3 sequences, roughly 33% of which are singletons. Remarks on this clonotype: Its specificity is unknown. A junction boundary mismatches the germline segment, possibly from a read error.

The material sequenced was cultured PBMCs, taken from culture after CMV antigen stimulation. The sequence was obtained from a human donor in good health (CMV status not recorded). Some clones in this sample may be carry-over from other donors' samples. This chain uses TRBV5-1 with TRBJ2-1, with TRBD1 matching over 9 bases. CDR3 amino acids: CASSLAPPGQGSERFF. The CDR3, as DNA: TGCGCCAGCAGCTTGGCCCCGCCGGGACAGGGTAGTGAGCGGTTCTTC. Full variable domain (outside the CDR3, taken from reference TRBV5-1 and TRBJ2-1): KAGVTQTPRYLIKTRGQQVTLSCSPISGHRSVSWYQQTPGQGLQFLFEYFSETQRNKGNFPGRFSGRQFSNSRSEMNVSTLELGDSALYLCASSLAPPGQGSERFFGPGTRLTVL.